Shown below are 10 T cell receptor beta chains from a single sample sequenced in a study of T cells after yellow fever vaccination. TCRdb re-derived calls from the 5' RACE reads in MiXCR, one entry per CDR3 protein. There are about 250,000 distinct CDR3 sequences in the sample; 3.6% occur only once, and under 20% lies in the top ten. The sequencing used PBMCs, collected 15 days after the yellow fever booster vaccination. The receptor set was obtained from a man between 18 and 35 years old who received the YFV17D yellow fever vaccine.

The sample holds many counts of this clonotype. The rearrangement links TRBV27 to TRBJ1-2, with 8 nucleotides matching TRBD1. V shed 9 bases, J shed 7 bases, and the junction held 10 bases outside the gene matches. Germline V lookup: CDR1 MNHEY, CDR2 SMNVEV (reference sequence). The CDR3 contains 13 residues. CDR3 sequence: CASRFRGLGGYTF. In nucleotides, the CDR3 is TGTGCCAGTAGATTCAGGGGGCTTGGTGGCTACACCTTC.

This clonotype appeared many times. The DNA of the CDR3 is TGTGCCAGCAGCTTATCCGGGCAGGTTCGAAATGAAAAACTGTTTTTT. Translated, it gives CASSLSGQVRNEKLFF. This rearrangement joins TRBV7-2 to TRBJ1-4; no firm D call. CDR3 length: 16 residues. Germline V gene data show CDR1 as SGHTA and CDR2 as FQGNSA. The V and J ends lost 2 bases and 5 bases respectively, with 15 bases between them.

This clonotype was seen repeatedly, ten times or more. V and J are TRBV5-1 and TRBJ2-3, with D perhaps matching TRBD1 or TRBD2 (6 bases each). This CDR3 contains 17 residues. Germline-derived CDR1 and CDR2 are SGHRS and YFSETQ. The V gene lost 2 bases and the J gene lost 2 bases, with 18 bases spanning the gap. CDR3 protein: CASSFRGGLGNTDTQYF. The CDR3 nucleotides read TGCGCCAGCAGCTTTCGAGGGGGGCTGGGAAACACAGATACGCAGTATTTT.

This clonotype has just a few counts. CDR3 in DNA: TGTGCCAGCAGCTTGGAGCGGCAGGGAAGAAATCAGCCCCAGCATTTT. Its translation is CASSLERQGRNQPQHF. The genes are TRBV7-9 and TRBJ1-5; possibly TRBD1 for D (5 bases). Per the germline V gene, CDR1 is SEHNR and CDR2 is FQNEAQ (reference sequence). Trimming removed 3 bases from V and 4 bases from J, with 16 bases in between. The CDR3 runs to 16 residues.

The sample holds many counts of this clonotype. The chain couples TRBV5-1 to TRBJ2-1, with a weak D call TRBD1 (5 bases). The germline gives CDR1 SGHRS, CDR2 YFSETQ. The CDR3 loop spans 15 amino acids. The germline V and J ends were trimmed by 0 bases and 3 bases, with 10 bases remaining between them. Here the CDR3 reads CASSLVGAHYNEQFF. In DNA form, the CDR3 reads TGCGCCAGCAGCTTGGTTGGGGCCCACTACAATGAGCAGTTCTTC.

This clonotype was seen repeatedly, ten times or more. The V and J genes are TRBV4-3 and TRBJ2-5; D is unclear. The length of the CDR3 is 15 residues. Trimming removed 1 base at V and 3 bases at J, with 12 bases between. Germline V gives CDR1 LGHNA, CDR2 YSLEER. This chain's CDR3 is CASSQGYDREETQYF. The CDR3 region has the DNA TGCGCCAGCAGCCAAGGGTACGACCGGGAAGAGACCCAGTACTTC.

This rearrangement joins TRBV5-1 to TRBJ2-1; maybe TRBD2 (5 bases). Germline-derived CDR1 and CDR2 are SGHRS and YFSETQ. The CDR3 loop spans 15 amino acids. Trimming stripped 3 bases from V and 2 bases from J, with 12 bases between. CDR3 protein: CASSSRLSPYNEQFF. In DNA, the CDR3 is TGCGCCAGCAGCTCCCGACTATCCCCCTACAATGAGCAGTTCTTC.

The V call is TRBV15, the J call TRBJ1-1; tentative D call: TRBD1 (6 bases). V was shortened by 3 bases and J by 8 bases, with 19 bases between the two germline ends. Germline V gene sequence: CDR1 LNHNV, CDR2 YYDKDF (reference sequence). This CDR3 has 15 amino acids. CDR3: CATSSRKPLQGEAFF. CDR3 bases: TGTGCCACCAGCAGCCGCAAACCCCTTCAGGGGGAAGCTTTCTTT. Full variable domain (missing parts from reference TRBV15 and TRBJ1-1): DAMVIQNPRYQVTQFGKPVTLSCSQTLNHNVMYWYQQKSSQAPKLLFHYYDKDFNNEADTPDNFQSRRPNTSFCFLDIRSPGLGDTAMYLCATSSRKPLQGEAFFGQGTRLTVV.

This clonotype has a count of ten or more. The gene calls are TRBV29-1 and TRBJ1-1; 8 bases match TRBD1. The germline CDR1 and CDR2 sequences are SQVTM and ANQGSEA. The V segment lost 6 bases and the J segment 4 bases; nucleotides outside the gene matches: 10. The CDR3 extends over 14 amino acids. CDR3 sequence (DNA): TGCAGCGTAAGCAGACAGGGGTGGAGCACTGAAGCTTTCTTT. Its translation: CSVSRQGWSTEAFF.

This clonotype was counted ten times or more. The chain combines TRBV6-5 with TRBJ1-1; 8 nucleotides align to TRBD1. Germline values: CDR1 MNHEY, CDR2 SVGAGI. The V gene end was trimmed by 5 bases and the J gene end by 8 bases; junction bases not matched to a gene: 10. This CDR3 contains 14 residues. DNA of the CDR3: TGTGCCAGCAGTGCGGGCCCAGGGGGCAGGGAAGCTTTCTTT. Protein product: CASSAGPGGREAFF.